The next 15 T cell receptor beta chains were all read from a single sample in a study of blood T cell repertoires in COVID-19. Assay: immunoSEQ multiplex PCR; the TCRdb copy retains only in-frame clones and omits some. Counted here are about 250,000 clones, over 80% occurring once; the ten biggest clones make up around 2%. Sequenced input: PBMCs or T cells enriched from blood (not recorded which). The source of these receptors is a woman under 30 who had recovered from COVID-19.

The rearrangement links TRBV5-1 to TRBJ2-7; D might be TRBD2 (7 bases). With 4 bases removed from V and 0 bases from J, the gap between germline ends came to 14 bases. CDR1 and CDR2 from the germline V gene are SGHRS and YFSETQ. The CDR3 totals 15 residues. CDR3 sequence reads: CASSTGGTSSYEQYF. CDR3 bases: TGCGCCAGCAGCACGGGGGGCACGAGCTCCTACGAGCAGTACTTC. Variable domain in full (rest from reference TRBV5-1 and TRBJ2-7): KAGVTQTPRYLIKTRGQQVTLSCSPISGHRSVSWYQQTPGQGLQFLFEYFSETQRNKGNFPGRFSGRQFSNSRSEMNVSTLELGDSALYLCASSTGGTSSYEQYFGPGTRLTVT.

The V and J genes are TRBV6-6 and TRBJ2-7; 9 positions match TRBD2. The CDR3 sequence is 15 residues long. J gave up 4 bases and V 6 bases, and 10 bases lay outside the gene matches. Germline CDR1 and CDR2: MNHNY and SVGAGI (reference sequence). The CDR3 is CASRISGSAAYEQYF. The CDR3 bases are TGTGCCAGCAGGATTAGCGGGAGCGCCGCATACGAGCAGTACTTC.

The CDR3, as DNA: TGTGCCAGCAGTGTCGAGGAGACCCAGTACTTC. Residues: CASSVEETQYF. This sequence joins TRBV2 and TRBJ2-5; D is undetermined. V was pared by 4 bases and J by 5 bases, with 5 bases between. This CDR3 has 11 residues. Germline lookup yields CDR1 SNHLY and CDR2 FYNNEI.

This clone is a singleton in its sample. The chain recombines TRBV27 with TRBJ1-6, with 8 positions matching TRBD1. Germline values: CDR1 MNHEY, CDR2 SMNVEV (reference sequence). The CDR3 totals 18 residues. The V gene end was trimmed by 5 bases and the J gene end by 7 bases; junction bases not matched to a gene: 16. CDR3: CASSPWTGMKWFNSPLHF. Written as DNA, the CDR3 is TGTGCCAGCAGTCCCTGGACAGGGATGAAGTGGTTCAATTCACCCCTCCACTTT.

The genes are TRBV10-3 and TRBJ1-2, with D maybe TRBD1 (5 bases). CDR3 length: 16 residues. V was clipped by 4 bases and J by 4 bases, with 19 bases between them. CDR1 ENHRY and CDR2 SYGVKD come from the germline V gene. CDR3 residues: CAISVLPDISSYGYTF. For the CDR3, the DNA is TGTGCCATCAGTGTACTCCCGGACATCTCTTCCTATGGCTACACCTTC.

The chain has TRBV28 and TRBJ2-2; the match to TRBD2 covers 9 bases. V dropped 3 bases and J dropped 5; count of bases not matched to a gene: 1. The CDR3 extends over 14 amino acids. Germline loops: CDR1 MDHEN, CDR2 SYDVKM. The CDR3 DNA reads as TGTGCCAGCAGTTTTAGCGGGAGAACCGGGGAGCTGTTTTTT. Translated: CASSFSGRTGELFF.

V is TRBV5-1 and J is TRBJ2-4, with a possible D match to TRBD1 (6 bases). CDR3 length: 15 amino acids. Trimming removed 2 bases at V and 1 base at J, with 10 bases between. Germline values: CDR1 SGHRS, CDR2 YFSETQ. DNA for the CDR3: TGCGCCAGCAGCTTACAGGGTGGGGCCAAAAACATTCAGTACTTC. The encoded protein is CASSLQGGAKNIQYF.

This chain joins TRBV19 and TRBJ1-3, with D tentatively TRBD1 (6 bases). Trimming pared 8 bases from V and 5 bases from J, leaving 7 bases between. Per the germline V gene, CDR1 is LNHDA and CDR2 is SQIVND (reference sequence). The CDR3 has 11 amino acids. The CDR3 DNA reads as TGTGCCAGTGGACAGCGAAACACCATATATTTT. Amino acids: CASGQRNTIYF.

The genes are TRBV5-1 and TRBJ2-1; TRBD2 might be the D (6 bases). Germline values: CDR1 SGHRS, CDR2 YFSETQ. This CDR3 has 14 residues. Between the trimmed V and J ends, which lost 5 bases and 0 bases, there was a span of 9 bases. CDR3 coding DNA: TGCGCCAGCAGTGTCGGGGGCTCCTACAATGAGCAGTTCTTC. It yields the protein CASSVGGSYNEQFF.

The V gene is TRBV2, the J gene TRBJ1-5; maybe TRBD1 (5 bases). Germline-derived CDR1 and CDR2 are SNHLY and FYNNEI. Trimming pared 4 bases from V and 7 bases from J, leaving 20 bases between. The length of the CDR3 is 16 residues. CDR3 in amino acids: CASSVGRSRDGQPQHF. The CDR3 region has the DNA TGTGCCAGCAGTGTAGGGAGGAGCAGGGATGGGCAGCCCCAGCATTTT.

The J gene is TRBJ2-3, the V gene TRBV9, with D possibly TRBD1 on 5 matching bases. Trimming removed 0 bases from V and 2 bases from J, with 10 bases in between. From germline, CDR1 is SGDLS and CDR2 YYNGEE. The CDR3 covers 15 residues. The CDR3 bases are TGTGCCAGCAGCGTAGCTCCAGGGAACACAGATACGCAGTATTTT. Its translation is CASSVAPGNTDTQYF.

The chain links TRBV4-1 to TRBJ1-1; possibly TRBD1 for D (6 bases). V was clipped by 6 bases and J by 1 base, with 12 bases between them. This CDR3 contains 14 residues. Germline CDR1 MGHRA, CDR2 YSYEKL. CDR3 in amino acids: CASRETGSNTEAFF. The DNA of the CDR3 is TGCGCCAGCAGGGAAACAGGGTCGAACACTGAAGCTTTCTTT.

The rearrangement links TRBV11-3 to TRBJ2-2, with TRBD2 matching 10 bases. The CDR3 is 16 amino acids. In germline, CDR1 is SGHNT, CDR2 YENEEA. V shed 5 bases and J 4 bases; nucleotides not matched to a gene: 7. CDR3 nucleotides: TGTGCCAGCAGCCTAAGCGGGGGGGCTAGCACCGGGGAGCTGTTTTTT. This encodes CASSLSGGASTGELFF.

The chain combines TRBV11-1 with TRBJ2-1; maybe TRBD2 (5 bases). V was trimmed by 8 bases and J by 4 bases, leaving 18 bases between them. Germline CDR1 is SGHAT and CDR2 is FQDESV (reference sequence). The CDR3 spans 15 residues. The CDR3: CASRPGSGAYNEQFF. CDR3 bases: TGTGCCAGCCGACCGGGGAGCGGAGCGTACAATGAGCAGTTCTTC.

The gene calls are TRBV19 and TRBJ1-4; TRBD1 is a possible D gene (5 bases). This CDR3 contains 12 residues. Germline V gene lookup returns CDR1 LNHDA and CDR2 SQIVND (reference sequence). The V end lost 7 bases, the J end lost 6 bases, and 9 bases lay between the germline ends. The CDR3: CASNQGHEKLFF. The CDR3 DNA follows: TGTGCCAGTAACCAGGGCCATGAAAAACTGTTTTTT. Filled out from reference TRBV19 and TRBJ1-4, the complete variable domain reads DGGITQSPKYLFRKEGQNVTLSCEQNLNHDAMYWYRQDPGQGLRLIYYSQIVNDFQKGDIAEGYSVSREKKESFPLTVTSAQKNPTAFYLCASNQGHEKLFFGSGTQLSVL.